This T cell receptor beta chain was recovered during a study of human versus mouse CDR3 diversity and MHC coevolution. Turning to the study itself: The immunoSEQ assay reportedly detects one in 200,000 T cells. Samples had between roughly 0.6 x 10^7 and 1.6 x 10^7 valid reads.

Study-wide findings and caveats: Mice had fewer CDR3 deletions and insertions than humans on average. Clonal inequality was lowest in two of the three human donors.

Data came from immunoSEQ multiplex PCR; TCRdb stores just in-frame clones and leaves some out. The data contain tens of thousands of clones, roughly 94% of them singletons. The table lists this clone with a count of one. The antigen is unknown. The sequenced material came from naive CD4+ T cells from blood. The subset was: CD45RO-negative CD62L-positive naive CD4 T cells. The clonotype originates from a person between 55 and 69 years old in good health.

The CDR3 DNA follows: TGTGCCAGCGATAGTAGGGGTGTGAGTAACTATGGCTACACCTTC. Protein product: CASDSRGVSNYGYTF. J is TRBJ1-2 and V is TRBV19, with D perhaps TRBD1 (5 bases). Trimming pared 9 bases from V and 1 base from J, leaving 18 bases between. The CDR3 runs to 15 residues. Germline lookup yields CDR1 LNHDA and CDR2 SQIVND (reference sequence).